The 21 T cell receptor beta chains given below trace back to one sample, sequenced in a study of blood T cell repertoires in COVID-19. Assay used: immunoSEQ multiplex PCR; TCRdb lists only in-frame clones, some missing. The table has 300,000 to 400,000 clones, about 88% seen once; the top ten hold about 1.1%. The sequencing sample was made of PBMCs or T cells enriched from blood (not recorded which). These TCRs come from a woman under 30 who had recovered from COVID-19.

This sequence joins TRBV4-3 and TRBJ1-2, with 8 bases that match TRBD1. The germline gives CDR1 LGHNA, CDR2 YSLEER. The CDR3 covers 14 residues. J gave up 7 bases and V 5 bases, and 9 bases lay outside the gene matches. The CDR3 DNA is TGCGCCAGCAGCTTAGCCAGGGGGCGGGTTGGCTACACCTTC. As protein: CASSLARGRVGYTF.

The V call is TRBV7-2, the J call TRBJ2-3, with no clear D. Germline assignment: CDR1 SGHTA and CDR2 FQGNSA. The V end was cut by 5 bases, the J end by 1 base, with 13 bases between. The CDR3 loop spans 15 amino acids. The CDR3 region is CASSLAERGTDTQYF. CDR3 in DNA: TGTGCCAGCAGCCTCGCGGAGAGAGGCACAGATACGCAGTATTTT.

This clone was seen just once. This chain uses TRBV12-5 with TRBJ1-1; possibly TRBD1 for D (5 bases). Germline V gene lookup returns CDR1 LGHNT and CDR2 FRNRAP. Between the trimmed V and J ends, which lost 0 bases and 1 base, there was a span of 15 bases. The CDR3 loop spans 17 amino acids. The CDR3 reads CASGLVHLGGANTEAFF. The DNA for the CDR3 is TGTGCTAGTGGTTTGGTACACTTAGGAGGGGCGAACACTGAAGCTTTCTTT.

This clone appeared once. The chain has TRBV5-1 and TRBJ2-2; 7 bases align to TRBD2. Germline loops: CDR1 SGHRS, CDR2 YFSETQ. The trim removed 2 bases at V and 5 bases at J, leaving 12 bases unmatched. This CDR3 comprises 17 residues. DNA for the CDR3: TGCGCCAGCAGCTTTGAGGGACGGTCTAGCGGAACCGGGGAGCTGTTTTTT. Its protein is CASSFEGRSSGTGELFF.

This clone occurred a few times. This chain uses TRBV12-3 or TRBV12-4 with TRBJ2-1; D call uncertain. This CDR3 contains 11 residues. V lost 2 bases and J 8 bases, leaving 4 bases between the germline ends. For the CDR3, the DNA is TGTGCCAGCAGTTTACGCGATGAGCAGTTCTTC. Translation: CASSLRDEQFF.

This chain uses TRBV27 with TRBJ2-7; TRBD2 matches 12 bases. The J segment lost 3 bases and the V segment lost 4 bases, leaving 7 bases of the junction unmatched. The CDR3 consists of 16 residues. In germline, CDR1 is MNHEY, CDR2 SMNVEV (reference sequence). The DNA of the CDR3 is TGTGCCAGCAGTTCCCCTCTAGCGGGGGGGCTCTACGAGCAGTACTTC. It is translated as CASSSPLAGGLYEQYF.

The J gene is TRBJ2-7, the V gene TRBV7-2; perhaps TRBD2 as D (5 bases). Deletions cut 0 bases from V and 4 bases from J, with 10 bases between. The V gene's germline CDR1 is SGHTA and CDR2 FQGNSA. CDR3 length: 14 amino acids. The CDR3 reads CASSLARRGYEQYF. The CDR3 nucleotides are TGTGCCAGCAGCTTAGCACGACGAGGGTACGAGCAGTACTTC.

This chain uses TRBV5-4 with TRBJ1-3; no clear D. V lost 4 bases and J 4 bases, leaving 15 bases between the germline ends. Per germline, CDR1 SGHNT and CDR2 YYREEE (reference sequence). The CDR3 loop spans 15 amino acids. CDR3 loop: CASSPLGEGGNTIYF. CDR3 DNA sequence: TGTGCCAGCAGCCCCCTTGGGGAGGGCGGAAACACCATATATTTT.

The V call is TRBV4-1, the J call TRBJ2-1; perhaps TRBD1 as D (5 bases). In germline, CDR1 is MGHRA, CDR2 YSYEKL. The CDR3 is made up of 20 amino acids. Trimming removed 1 base from V and 2 bases from J, with 24 bases in between. The CDR3 bases are TGCGCCAGCAGCCAAGCTCATCCTAAAAAGCAGGGCGGACCCTACAATGAGCAGTTCTTC. Translated: CASSQAHPKKQGGPYNEQFF.

The chain combines TRBV5-8 with TRBJ1-1; the D gene is possibly TRBD1 (6 bases). The CDR3 has 14 residues. Trimming took 4 bases from V and 1 from J, leaving 11 bases between them. CDR1 SGHTS and CDR2 YDEGEE come from the germline V gene. Here the CDR3 reads CASSPGQRNTEAFF. The CDR3 DNA is TGTGCCAGCAGCCCTGGACAGCGGAACACTGAAGCTTTCTTT.

The chain recombines TRBV2 with TRBJ1-2; a possible D gene is TRBD1 (6 bases). Trimming took 8 bases from V and 2 from J, leaving 18 bases between them. This CDR3 region has 15 residues. Germline CDR1 SNHLY, CDR2 FYNNEI. CDR3 amino acids: CASGDTSYSNYGYTF. CDR3 nucleotide sequence: TGTGCCAGCGGGGACACCTCCTATTCAAACTATGGCTACACCTTC.

The V call is TRBV6-5, the J call TRBJ1-2; 9 bases fit TRBD1. The V segment lost 5 bases and the J segment 6 bases; nucleotides outside the gene matches: 4. The CDR3 spans 13 residues. Per the germline V gene, CDR1 is MNHEY and CDR2 is SVGAGI. The CDR3 nucleotides are TGTGCCAGCAGTCGACAGGGGGTGAATGGCTACACCTTC. Translated: CASSRQGVNGYTF.

This clone was detected only a few times. The chain links TRBV19 to TRBJ1-2; the D gene is possibly TRBD1 (5 bases). V was trimmed by 3 bases and J by 3 bases, leaving 17 bases between them. Germline V gene lookup returns CDR1 LNHDA and CDR2 SQIVND (reference sequence). The CDR3 is made up of 16 amino acids. The CDR3 nucleotides read TGTGCCAGTAGTATCCCCGGACATTTAGGGGACTATGGCTACACCTTC. Amino acid sequence: CASSIPGHLGDYGYTF.

The chain employs TRBV5-1 and TRBJ2-2, with a possible D match to TRBD2 (6 bases). Germline V lookup: CDR1 SGHRS, CDR2 YFSETQ. The CDR3 loop spans 15 amino acids. The V and J ends lost 4 bases and 4 bases respectively, with 14 bases between them. The CDR3 here is CASSLALATTGELFF. The CDR3 region has the DNA TGCGCCAGCAGCCTTGCGCTAGCGACCACCGGGGAGCTGTTTTTT.

The genes are TRBV19 and TRBJ2-3, with a tentative D call TRBD1 (5 bases). Germline assignment: CDR1 LNHDA and CDR2 SQIVND (reference sequence). The CDR3 extends over 12 amino acids. V was shortened by 6 bases and J by 6 bases, with 10 bases between the two germline ends. This CDR3 is CASSPNRDTQYF. The CDR3 DNA reads as TGTGCCAGTAGCCCAAACAGGGATACGCAGTATTTT.

V usage is TRBV9 and J usage is TRBJ2-1; 13 bases line up with TRBD2. CDR1 and CDR2 (germline): SGDLS, YYNGEE. The CDR3 is 17 amino acids. V was pared by 1 base and J by 9 bases, with 10 bases of the junction left unmatched. This CDR3 is CASSVLTSGGVEAEQFF. CDR3 DNA: TGTGCCAGCAGCGTACTCACTAGCGGGGGGGTAGAGGCTGAGCAGTTCTTC.

This chain uses TRBV7-6 with TRBJ2-7, with a tentative D call TRBD2 (5 bases). Germline V lookup: CDR1 SGHVS, CDR2 FNYEAQ. Trimming pared 0 bases from V and 2 bases from J, leaving 8 bases between. The CDR3 consists of 14 residues. The CDR3 is CASSLASGTYEQYF. CDR3 bases: TGTGCCAGCAGCTTAGCGTCGGGGACCTACGAGCAGTACTTC.

This chain connects TRBV5-1 to TRBJ1-5; D uncertain. Germline V gives CDR1 SGHRS, CDR2 YFSETQ. CDR3 length equals 15 residues. V was clipped by 0 bases and J by 0 bases, with 7 bases between them. The CDR3 spells CASSLEADSNQPQHF. CDR3 nucleotides: TGCGCCAGCAGCTTGGAGGCGGATAGCAATCAGCCCCAGCATTTT.

The J gene is TRBJ1-5, the V gene TRBV10-3, with D perhaps TRBD1 (5 bases). This CDR3 contains 16 residues. The germline CDR1 and CDR2 sequences are ENHRY and SYGVKD. The V gene lost 4 bases and the J gene lost 6 bases, with 19 bases spanning the gap. The CDR3 loop is CAISVSRAGSAQPQHF. The CDR3 DNA follows: TGTGCCATCAGTGTGAGCCGGGCAGGGTCTGCTCAGCCCCAGCATTTT.

Only a few counts were recorded for this clone. The rearrangement links TRBV3-1 (or the pseudogene TRBV3-2) to TRBJ1-6; no firm D call. The CDR3 has 16 amino acids. V was shortened by 1 base and J by 6 bases, with 13 bases between the two germline ends. CDR1 LGHDT and CDR2 YNNKEL come from the germline V gene (reference sequence). CDR3 DNA: TGTGCCAGCAGCCAAGCGCGGGGTGGGGTTAATTCACCCCTCCACTTT. Its protein product is CASSQARGGVNSPLHF.

The chain combines TRBV5-1 with TRBJ1-2, with 8 bases aligning to TRBD1. Germline trimming cut 4 bases from V and 5 bases from J; bases unmatched to any gene: 7. From germline, CDR1 is SGHRS and CDR2 YFSETQ. This CDR3 region has 14 residues. The CDR3 is CASSTGQGGYGYTF. In nucleotides, the CDR3 is TGCGCCAGCAGCACCGGACAGGGAGGTTATGGCTACACCTTC.